The next 17 T cell receptor beta chains were all read from a single sample in a study of T cells of healthy individuals. TCRdb used MiXCR to reprocess the 5' RACE reads, holding one entry per CDR3 protein. The repertoire holds approximately 58,000 distinct CDR3 sequences, with under 15% as singletons. Source of these receptors: a human donor in good health.

This clonotype was seen at least ten times. The chain uses TRBV12-5 and TRBJ2-7; 12 bases agree with TRBD1. This CDR3 is 14 amino acids long. CDR1 LGHNT and CDR2 FRNRAP come from the germline V gene. V dropped 6 bases and J dropped 5; count of bases not matched to a gene: 5. This CDR3 reads CASGLGQGAHEQYF. CDR3 nucleotides: TGTGCTAGTGGCCTGGGACAGGGGGCCCACGAGCAGTACTTC.

Ten or more counts support this clonotype. The rearrangement uses TRBV27 and TRBJ1-1; 12 bases are a match to TRBD1. Germline loops: CDR1 MNHEY, CDR2 SMNVEV (reference sequence). The CDR3 runs 16 residues. After removal of 5 bases from V and 4 bases from J, the junction contained 8 bases not matched to a gene. The CDR3: CASSPGTGGEVTEAFF. The CDR3 DNA reads as TGTGCCAGCAGTCCGGGGACAGGGGGCGAAGTCACTGAAGCTTTCTTT.

The chain combines TRBV4-3 with TRBJ2-3; D is uncertain. V was cut by 1 base and J by 4 bases, with 12 bases left in between. In germline, CDR1 is LGHNA, CDR2 YSLEER. The CDR3 consists of 15 residues. The CDR3 is CASSQGRAPADTQYF. DNA of the CDR3: TGCGCCAGCAGCCAAGGTCGTGCCCCGGCAGATACGCAGTATTTT.

This chain uses TRBV4-3 with TRBJ2-5; no firm D call. This CDR3 comprises 16 residues. V lost 1 base and J lost 1, with 13 bases in between. Germline loops: CDR1 LGHNA, CDR2 YSLEER. The CDR3 here is CASSQGSTPSQETQYF. The CDR3 region has the DNA TGCGCCAGCAGCCAAGGGTCGACGCCTTCCCAAGAGACCCAGTACTTC.

In this sample, this clonotype turned up a few times. The chain links TRBV29-1 to TRBJ2-7; D may correspond to TRBD1 or TRBD2 (5 bases each). V was pared by 6 bases and J by 7 bases, with 19 bases between. The CDR3 runs 13 residues. CDR1 and CDR2 (germline): SQVTM, ANQGSEA. CDR3: CSVDTQGTGEQYF. In DNA form, the CDR3 reads TGCAGCGTGGATACTCAGGGCACGGGGGAGCAGTACTTC.

The chain recombines TRBV3-1 with TRBJ1-4; TRBD1 is a possible D gene (6 bases). Trimming pared 3 bases from V and 7 bases from J, leaving 15 bases between. The germline gives CDR1 LGHDT, CDR2 YNNKEL (reference sequence). This CDR3 contains 15 residues. CDR3 region: CASSQTGTHGEKLFF. The CDR3 nucleotides read TGTGCCAGCAGCCAGACCGGGACACATGGTGAAAAACTGTTTTTT.

V usage is TRBV20-1 and J usage is TRBJ2-7; 8 bases are a match to TRBD2. Germline CDR1 and CDR2: DFQATT and SNEGSKA (reference sequence). The V and J ends lost 3 bases and 5 bases, in that order; junction bases with no gene match: 9. There are 14 residues in the CDR3. The DNA for the CDR3 is TGCAGTGCTAGCCTCGCGGGAGGTTCAAACGAGCAGTACTTC. Residues: CSASLAGGSNEQYF.

This clonotype has a handful of counts. The chain combines TRBV2 with TRBJ1-5; 10 bases align to TRBD1. Germline V CDR1 and CDR2: SNHLY, FYNNEI. This CDR3 has 14 residues. The V segment lost 5 bases and the J segment 6 bases; nucleotides outside the gene matches: 4. In nucleotides, the CDR3 is TGTGCCAGCAGTCGGGACAGGGGAACTCAGCCCCAGCATTTT. Protein product: CASSRDRGTQPQHF.

This clonotype appeared a few times. V usage is TRBV24-1 and J usage is TRBJ2-3, with 9 positions matching TRBD1. The V gene's germline CDR1 is KGHDR and CDR2 SFDVKD. The V gene end was trimmed by 3 bases and the J gene end by 6 bases; junction bases not matched to a gene: 12. CDR3 length: 17 amino acids. DNA of the CDR3: TGTGCCACCAGTGATCTCCGGGGACAGGGTGCCGGGGATACGCAGTATTTT. This translates into CATSDLRGQGAGDTQYF.

The gene calls are TRBV2 and TRBJ1-2; TRBD1 agrees at 8 bases. Germline loops: CDR1 SNHLY, CDR2 FYNNEI. This CDR3 contains 15 residues. V shed 0 bases and J 4 bases; nucleotides not matched to a gene: 4. CDR3 coding DNA: TGTGCCAGCAGTGAAGCTACAGGGGGTAGCTATGGCTACACCTTC. This gives the protein CASSEATGGSYGYTF.

The V call is TRBV6-2 or TRBV6-3, the J call TRBJ2-7, with 9 nucleotides matching TRBD2. The CDR3 is 15 residues long. Germline loops: CDR1 MNHEY, CDR2 SVGEGT. Unmatched junction bases numbered 7, after V lost 7 bases and J lost 0 bases. The CDR3 DNA follows: TGTGCCAGCAAGGACGGCGGGGGGGCCTCCTACGAGCAGTACTTC. It encodes CASKDGGGASYEQYF.

This clonotype was counted many times. The chain uses TRBV7-2 and TRBJ2-6; no clear D gene. Trimming removed 5 bases from V and 0 bases from J, with 8 bases in between. From germline, CDR1 is SGHTA and CDR2 FQGNSA. This CDR3 has 15 amino acids. CDR3 coding DNA: TGTGCCAGCAGCCCCCTTGGCTCTGGGGCCAACGTCCTGACTTTC. Translating it yields CASSPLGSGANVLTF.

This clonotype has more than one count but fewer than ten. V gene TRBV24-1 combines with J gene TRBJ1-4; perhaps TRBD1 as D (5 bases). Trimming cost V 4 bases and J 7 bases, with 12 bases left between them. CDR1 is KGHDR, CDR2 SFDVKD, per germline. This CDR3 region has 14 residues. The CDR3: CATSDSGTVEKLFF. Here the CDR3 DNA reads TGTGCCACCAGTGACTCTGGGACGGTTGAAAAACTGTTTTTT.

This clonotype was seen only a few times. The chain has TRBV5-1 and TRBJ2-2; TRBD2 matches 8 bases. The CDR3 contains 20 residues. V lost 1 base to trimming and J lost 1 base; unmatched junction nucleotides: 15. CDR1 is SGHRS and CDR2 is YFSETQ in the germline V gene. CDR3 sequence (DNA): TGCGCCAGCAGCTTGAGCCCACGAGCGGGGGCTGCCCTGAACACCGGGGAGCTGTTTTTT. Amino acid sequence: CASSLSPRAGAALNTGELFF.

The chain joins TRBV19 to TRBJ2-4; either TRBD1 or TRBD2 may fit D (6 bases each). The CDR3 has 14 residues. The V end lost 6 bases, the J end lost 7 bases, and 16 bases lay between the germline ends. CDR1 and CDR2 (germline): LNHDA, SQIVND (reference sequence). The chain's CDR3 is CASSNGGGRNIQYF. In nucleotides, the CDR3 is TGTGCCAGTAGCAATGGAGGGGGGCGGAACATTCAGTACTTC.

The chain carries TRBV4-1 and TRBJ2-7, with 7 bases identical to TRBD1. After removal of 1 base from V and 5 bases from J, the junction contained 14 bases not matched to a gene. This CDR3 region has 17 residues. Germline V gives CDR1 MGHRA, CDR2 YSYEKL. This CDR3 is CASSQGRLGDRVHEQYF. CDR3 sequence (DNA): TGCGCCAGCAGCCAAGGGCGGCTCGGAGACAGGGTCCACGAGCAGTACTTC.

The rearrangement links TRBV5-1 to TRBJ2-7; no clear D. This CDR3 contains 12 residues. V lost 1 base and J 2 bases, leaving 4 bases between the germline ends. Germline lookup yields CDR1 SGHRS and CDR2 YFSETQ. CDR3 nucleotides: TGCGCCAGCAGCTTGACGGCCTACGAGCAGTACTTC. It is translated as CASSLTAYEQYF. The whole variable domain, filled in from reference TRBV5-1 and TRBJ2-7, reads KAGVTQTPRYLIKTRGQQVTLSCSPISGHRSVSWYQQTPGQGLQFLFEYFSETQRNKGNFPGRFSGRQFSNSRSEMNVSTLELGDSALYLCASSLTAYEQYFGPGTRLTVT.